Given below is one T cell receptor beta chain in context. Antigen: not known. This sample is part of a study of a mutant IDH1 vaccine in newly diagnosed glioma. Study-wide background: V12 corresponded to week 35 and V13 to week 47.

The time point: week 35, safety follow-up. Alongside topical imiquimod, each dose of vaccine comprised 300 ug of mutant IDH1 20-mer peptide. The study gave patients eight vaccinations in weeks 1, 3, 5, 7, 11, 15, 19, 23. Using immunoSEQ multiplex PCR, the repertoire was profiled, and TCRdb retains in-frame clones only, with some absent. Found here are about 48,000 clones, approximately 79% of them singletons; the top ten hold 5.5% to 8.5%. This CDR3 is built from 14 residues. V was pared by 7 bases and J by 10 bases, with 8 bases of the junction left unmatched. Looked up from germline, CDR1 is MNHEY and CDR2 is SVGAGI.

The chain is built from TRBV6-5 and TRBJ1-6, with 9 bases aligning to TRBD1. The origin of this receptor is a man aged 40-50 years with glioma. The starting material was PBMCs, obtained from a glioma patient whose treatment included an IDH1 peptide vaccine. The CDR3 region has the DNA TGTGCCAGCACCCAGGACAGGGGAGGCTCACCCCTCCACTTT. It yields the protein CASTQDRGGSPLHF.